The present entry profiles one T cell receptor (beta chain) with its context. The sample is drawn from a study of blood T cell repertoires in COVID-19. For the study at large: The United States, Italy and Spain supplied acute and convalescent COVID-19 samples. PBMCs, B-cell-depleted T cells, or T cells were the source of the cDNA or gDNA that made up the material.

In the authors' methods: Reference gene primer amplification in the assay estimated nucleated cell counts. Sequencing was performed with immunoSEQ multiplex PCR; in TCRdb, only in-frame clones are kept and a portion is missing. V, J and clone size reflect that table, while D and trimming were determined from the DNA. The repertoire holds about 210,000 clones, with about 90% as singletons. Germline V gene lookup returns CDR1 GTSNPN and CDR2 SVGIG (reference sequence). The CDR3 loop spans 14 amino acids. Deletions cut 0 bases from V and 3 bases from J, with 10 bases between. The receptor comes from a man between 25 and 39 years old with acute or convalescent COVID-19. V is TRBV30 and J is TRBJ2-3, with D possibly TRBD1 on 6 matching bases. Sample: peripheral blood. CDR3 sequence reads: CAWSVQGTTDTQYF. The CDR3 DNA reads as TGTGCCTGGAGTGTACAGGGAACAACAGATACGCAGTATTTT.